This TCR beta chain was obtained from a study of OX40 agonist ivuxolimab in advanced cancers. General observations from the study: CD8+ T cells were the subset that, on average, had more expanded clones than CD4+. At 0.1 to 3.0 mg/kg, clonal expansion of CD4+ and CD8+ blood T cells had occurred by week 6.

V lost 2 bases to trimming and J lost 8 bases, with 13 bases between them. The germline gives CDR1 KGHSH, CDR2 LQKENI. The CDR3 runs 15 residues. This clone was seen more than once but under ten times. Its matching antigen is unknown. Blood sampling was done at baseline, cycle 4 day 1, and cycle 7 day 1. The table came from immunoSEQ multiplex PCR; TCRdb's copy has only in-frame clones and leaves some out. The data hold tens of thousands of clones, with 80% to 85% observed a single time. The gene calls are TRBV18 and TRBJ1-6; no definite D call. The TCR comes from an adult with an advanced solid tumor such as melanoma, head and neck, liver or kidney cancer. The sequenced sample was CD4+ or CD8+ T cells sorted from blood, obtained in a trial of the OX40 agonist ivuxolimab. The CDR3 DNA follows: TGTGCCAGCTCACCATGGGTCAGGCCTGATTCACCCCTCCACTTT. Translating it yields CASSPWVRPDSPLHF.